Listed below are T cell receptor beta chains from one sample, sequenced in a study of blood T cell repertoires in COVID-19. The assay was immunoSEQ multiplex PCR, and TCRdb's table has in-frame clones only and misses some. This sample carries approximately 220,000 clones, 80% to 90% of them seen once, and the ten largest clones take 2.9%. Specimen: peripheral blood. The receptors originated from a man aged 50 to 59 who had recovered from COVID-19. Both conserved end residues are part of each CDR3. A D gene is named only where the DNA matches it firmly. Clone size, where shown, is once, few, many, or a class for clones that have expanded.

CDR3: CATSSDRGHQPQHF
DNA: TGTGCCACCAGCAGCGACAGGGGGCATCAGCCCCAGCATTTT
length: 14
D: TRBD1
size: -
J: TRBJ1-5
V: TRBV15

CDR3: CASSRQGSNQPQHF
DNA: TGTGCCAGCTCAAGACAGGGAAGCAATCAGCCCCAGCATTTT
length: 14
D: TRBD1
size: -
J: TRBJ1-5
V: TRBV18

CDR3: CASSPSGMGEQYF
DNA: TGTGCCAGCTCACCATCCGGGATGGGTGAGCAGTACTTC
length: 13
D: -
size: once
J: TRBJ2-7
V: TRBV18

CDR3: CASGPGGYEQYF
DNA: TGTGCCAGTGGGCCAGGGGGCTACGAGCAGTACTTC
length: 12
D: TRBD1
size: once
J: TRBJ2-7
V: TRBV19

CDR3: CASSEYSYNEQFF
DNA: TGCGCCAGCAGTGAGTACAGTTACAATGAGCAGTTCTTC
length: 13
D: -
size: few
J: TRBJ2-1
V: TRBV10-2

CDR3: CASSYYQGLRGNTIYF
DNA: TGTGCCAGCAGCTATTATCAGGGCCTAAGGGGAAACACCATATATTTT
length: 16
D: -
size: -
J: TRBJ1-3
V: TRBV7-9

CDR3: CASSHGGAQIDTQYF
DNA: TGTGCCAGCAGTCACGGGGGGGCGCAGATAGATACGCAGTATTTT
length: 15
D: TRBD2
size: -
J: TRBJ2-3
V: TRBV28

CDR3: CASSQQGRGTYEQYF
DNA: TGTGCCAGCAGCCAACAGGGGCGCGGAACCTACGAGCAGTACTTC
length: 15
D: TRBD1
size: -
J: TRBJ2-7
V: TRBV13

CDR3: CASSSRLAPSYEQYF
DNA: TGTGCCAGCAGTTCGCGACTAGCGCCCTCCTACGAGCAGTACTTC
length: 15
D: TRBD2
size: -
J: TRBJ2-7
V: TRBV28

CDR3: CARSLDRGFEQFF
DNA: TGTGCCAGAAGCTTGGACAGGGGTTTTGAGCAGTTCTTC
length: 13
D: TRBD1
size: -
J: TRBJ2-1
V: TRBV5-3

CDR3: CASSLSQLNTQYF
DNA: TGTGCCAGCAGTTTGAGTCAACTGAATACGCAGTATTTT
length: 13
D: -
size: -
J: TRBJ2-3
V: TRBV28

CDR3: CASAYRGGNYGYTF
DNA: TGTGCCAGCGCATACAGGGGAGGCAACTATGGCTACACCTTC
length: 14
D: TRBD1
size: -
J: TRBJ1-2
V: TRBV2

CDR3: CASSLTPAGSYNSPLHF
DNA: TGCGCCAGCAGCCTAACCCCGGCAGGCTCCTATAATTCACCCCTCCACTTT
length: 17
D: -
size: -
J: TRBJ1-6
V: TRBV5-1

CDR3: CASSVNGMPGGLDTQYF
DNA: TGTGCCAGCAGCGTCAACGGTATGCCAGGGGGATTAGATACGCAGTATTTT
length: 17
D: -
size: once
J: TRBJ2-3
V: TRBV21-1

CDR3: CASSSKVGVGNTEAFF
DNA: TGCGCCAGCAGCTCAAAGGTAGGGGTAGGGAACACTGAAGCTTTCTTT
length: 16
D: -
size: -
J: TRBJ1-1
V: TRBV5-1

CDR3: CASSQEGREPNYGYTF
DNA: TGTGCCAGCAGCCAAGAGGGTAGGGAGCCAAACTATGGCTACACCTTC
length: 16
D: -
size: -
J: TRBJ1-2
V: TRBV3-1/TRBV3-2

CDR3: CASSSAGQFYNEQFF
DNA: TGTGCCAGCAGTTCCGCGGGACAGTTCTACAATGAGCAGTTCTTC
length: 15
D: -
size: -
J: TRBJ2-1
V: TRBV27

CDR3: CASSLFPPYDRVKYNEQFF
DNA: TGTGCCAGCAGTTTATTTCCCCCCTATGACAGGGTAAAATACAATGAGCAGTTCTTC
length: 19
D: TRBD1
size: -
J: TRBJ2-1
V: TRBV27

CDR3: CASSSWTRANEKLFF
DNA: TGTGCCAGCAGCTCATGGACGAGGGCGAATGAAAAACTGTTTTTT
length: 15
D: -
size: few
J: TRBJ1-4
V: TRBV7-8

CDR3: CASSLALLPGGYSNQPQHF
DNA: TGTGCCAGCAGCTTAGCCCTGTTGCCAGGAGGATATAGCAATCAGCCCCAGCATTTT
length: 19
D: -
size: -
J: TRBJ1-5
V: TRBV7-8

CDR3: CASSFTGPSYEQYF
DNA: TGTGCCAGCAGCTTCACAGGACCATCCTACGAGCAGTACTTC
length: 14
D: -
size: -
J: TRBJ2-7
V: TRBV7-9

CDR3: CASSLGAEWSTDTQYF
DNA: TGTGCCAGCAGCTTGGGAGCGGAATGGAGCACAGATACGCAGTATTTT
length: 16
D: -
size: -
J: TRBJ2-3
V: TRBV5-4

CDR3: CASSPGQKNSPLHF
DNA: TGTGCCAGCAGTCCCGGACAGAAGAATTCACCCCTCCACTTT
length: 14
D: -
size: -
J: TRBJ1-6
V: TRBV5-6

CDR3: CSVEGDRTYEQYF
DNA: TGCAGCGTTGAGGGCGACAGGACCTACGAGCAGTACTTC
length: 13
D: -
size: -
J: TRBJ2-7
V: TRBV29-1

CDR3: CASSLPTGRGQPQHF
DNA: TGTGCCAGCAGTTTACCGACAGGGCGGGGTCAGCCCCAGCATTTT
length: 15
D: TRBD1
size: -
J: TRBJ1-5
V: TRBV28

CDR3: CASHAAGYYEQYF
DNA: TGTGCCAGCCACGCGGCGGGGTATTACGAGCAGTACTTC
length: 13
D: -
size: -
J: TRBJ2-7
V: TRBV6-5

CDR3: CASSASQTEAFF
DNA: TGTGCCAGCAGCGCTTCACAGACTGAAGCTTTCTTT
length: 12
D: -
size: -
J: TRBJ1-1
V: TRBV11-2

CDR3: CASRGGQGSYEQYF
DNA: TGTGCCAGCAGGGGGGGACAGGGCTCCTACGAGCAGTACTTC
length: 14
D: TRBD1
size: -
J: TRBJ2-7
V: TRBV28

CDR3: CASSRQGTGDPQVSTIQYEQYF
DNA: TGTGCCAGCAGCCGTCAGGGGACAGGGGATCCACAAGTATCCACAATACAATACGAGCAGTACTTC
length: 22
D: -
size: once
J: TRBJ2-7
V: TRBV12-1

CDR3: CASSRRLTTNTGELFF
DNA: TGTGCCAGCTCGCGCAGGCTTACGACGAACACCGGGGAGCTGTTTTTT
length: 16
D: -
size: -
J: TRBJ2-2
V: TRBV18

CDR3: CASSLGTATGNTIYF
DNA: TGTGCCAGCAGTTTAGGGACAGCAACTGGAAACACCATATATTTT
length: 15
D: TRBD1
size: -
J: TRBJ1-3
V: TRBV28